The table lists the clone carrying this T cell receptor (beta chain) with a few counts. Its antigen is still unknown. The data were taken from a study of cytomegalovirus exposure and HLA in healthy donors. Across the study: Earlier, 110 million or so unique TCR beta sequences were recovered from 170 million or so T cells by an analysis.

General study results and limits: Reports indicate that TCR beta sequences accurately predicted the HLA-A and HLA-B alleles of most subjects.

This CDR3 region has 16 residues. V lost 6 bases and J 1 base, leaving 15 bases between the germline ends. Germline CDR1 and CDR2: MNHNY and SVGAGI (reference sequence). It was healthy bone marrow donors who served as donors. The PCR employed 60 Vbeta primers together with 13 Jbeta primers. Data came from immunoSEQ multiplex PCR; TCRdb stores just in-frame clones and leaves some out. The sample contains fewer than 140,000 clones, more than 60% of which appear only once. This chain uses TRBV6-6 with TRBJ2-2; no clear D. The receptor was isolated from a woman aged 45-59 years in good health and CMV-seropositive. Input material: PBMCs. CDR3 DNA: TGTGCCAGCAGCAAGGTGTCTAGTAGGAACACCGGGGAGCTGTTTTTT. Residues: CASSKVSSRNTGELFF.